A selection of T cell receptor beta chains follows, all from one sample in a study of post-analysis software for immune sequencing data. TCRdb fed the PCR reads into MiXCR, producing one record per CDR3 protein. The sample lists under 200,000 distinct CDR3 sequences; 35% to 40% were seen once. The sample here was blood, taken after autologous hematopoietic stem cell transplantation. The receptor source for this set is a girl aged 5-17 years with multiple sclerosis. CDR3s include the opening cysteine and the closing phenylalanine or tryptophan. A D gene is named only where the DNA matches it firmly. Size tells how often a clone was seen (once, few, many) or the class of an expanded clone, and some rows leave it out.

j_gene | d_gene | v_gene | abundance | CDR3aa | CDR3nt
TRBJ1-5 | NA | TRBV5-5 | many | CASSLRGSNQPQHF | TGTGCCAGCAGCTTAAGGGGCAGCAATCAGCCCCAGCATTTT
TRBJ2-4 | NA | TRBV3-1 | NA | CASSQGASSGYIQYF | TGTGCCAGCAGCCAAGGGGCTAGCTCGGGGTACATTCAGTACTTC
TRBJ2-4 | NA | TRBV29-1 | few | CSVEDRQLLKNIQYF | TGCAGCGTTGAAGATCGTCAGCTCCTCAAAAACATTCAGTACTTC
TRBJ2-2 | NA | TRBV6-5 | NA | CASSTRGPSRELFF | TGTGCCAGCAGTACACGTGGGCCTTCCCGAGAGCTGTTTTTT
TRBJ2-1 | TRBD2 | TRBV28 | NA | CASNLMTSGRVGQFF | TGTGCCAGCAATTTGATGACTAGCGGGAGGGTAGGGCAGTTCTTC
TRBJ2-6 | TRBD1 | TRBV3-1 | few | CASTLTGFAGANVLTF | TGTGCCAGCACCCTGACAGGGTTCGCTGGGGCCAACGTCCTGACTTTC
TRBJ1-2 | NA | TRBV6-6 | few | CASSSSRQNLSNYGCTF | TGTGCCAGCAGTTCTAGTCGGCAGAACTTATCCAACTATGGCTGCACCTTC
TRBJ2-7 | TRBD1 | TRBV29-1 | few | CSVIDWDRGIYEQYF | TGCAGCGTTATTGATTGGGACAGGGGTATCTACGAGCAGTACTTC
TRBJ1-2 | NA | TRBV30 | NA | CAWSVMGPGGYTF | TGTGCCTGGAGTGTAATGGGGCCAGGCGGCTACACCTTC
TRBJ2-4 | NA | TRBV7-2 | NA | CASSLGCNAQYF | TGTGCCAGCAGCTTAGGTTGCAACGCCCAGTACTTC
TRBJ2-2 | NA | TRBV5-1 | NA | CASRAKGTGELFF | TGCGCCAGCAGGGCCAAGGGCACCGGGGAGCTGTTTTTT
TRBJ2-2 | NA | TRBV4-2 | NA | CASRLNTGELFF | TGTGCCAGCCGACTTAACACCGGGGAGCTGTTTTTT
TRBJ2-1 | TRBD2 | TRBV15 | few | CATSRAGTSESQFF | TGTGCCACCAGCAGGGCCGGGACTAGCGAGTCGCAGTTCTTC
TRBJ2-1 | NA | TRBV11-2 | NA | CAISLEGSSYNEQFF | TGTGCCATCAGCTTAGAAGGGAGCTCCTACAATGAGCAGTTCTTC
TRBJ2-7 | NA | TRBV9 | NA | CASSVGGGLSYEQYF | TGTGCCAGCAGCGTAGGAGGAGGGCTTTCCTACGAGCAGTACTTC
TRBJ1-1 | TRBD1 | TRBV27 | few | CASKQGLNTEAFF | TGTGCCAGCAAACAGGGGCTGAACACTGAAGCTTTCTTT
TRBJ1-2 | NA | TRBV7-6 | NA | CASSPTDRNYGYTF | TGTGCCAGCAGCCCCACTGACAGGAACTATGGCTACACCTTC
TRBJ2-7 | TRBD1 | TRBV29-1 | NA | CSVEDDRGYEQYF | TGCAGCGTTGAAGATGACAGGGGCTACGAGCAGTACTTC
TRBJ1-2 | NA | TRBV10-3 | NA | CAISPEGGDGYTF | TGTGCCATCAGCCCAGAAGGGGGTGACGGCTACACCTTC
TRBJ2-1 | TRBD2 | TRBV7-6 | few | CASSPHWSGDSYNEQFF | TGTGCCAGCAGCCCCCACTGGAGCGGGGATTCCTACAATGAGCAGTTCTTC
TRBJ1-4 | NA | TRBV7-9 | NA | CASSLYSNEKLFF | TGTGCCAGCAGCTTGTACAGTAATGAAAAACTGTTTTTT
TRBJ2-1 | NA | TRBV5-1 | NA | CASSFRGNEQFF | TGCGCCAGCAGCTTTAGAGGCAATGAGCAGTTCTTC
TRBJ2-1 | NA | TRBV4-1 | few | CASSQGQSYNEQFF | TGCGCCAGCAGCCAAGGCCAGAGCTACAATGAGCAGTTCTTC
TRBJ2-7 | TRBD2 | TRBV27 | NA | CASSLGTGLAGVFYEQYF | TGTGCCAGCAGTTTGGGCACGGGACTAGCGGGAGTGTTCTACGAGCAGTACTTC
TRBJ2-6 | NA | TRBV5-1 | few | CASSLAGTSGANVLTF | TGCGCCAGCAGCTTGGCGGGTACCTCTGGGGCCAACGTCCTGACTTTC
TRBJ1-6 | TRBD1 | TRBV9 | few | CASSTTGVHSPLHF | TGTGCCAGCAGCACGACAGGGGTTCATTCACCCCTCCACTTT
TRBJ2-3 | TRBD2 | TRBV20-1 | NA | CSARRILAGGYTDTLYF | TGCAGTGCTAGACGCATACTAGCGGGAGGATACACAGATACGCTGTATTTT
TRBJ2-4 | TRBD1 | TRBV29-1 | few | CSVGQENIQYF | TGCAGCGTCGGACAGGAAAACATTCAGTACTTC
TRBJ1-1 | NA | TRBV5-1 | NA | CASSFGDVGTEAFF | TGCGCCAGCAGCTTTGGGGACGTTGGCACTGAAGCTTTCTTT
TRBJ1-2 | TRBD1 | TRBV30 | NA | CAATQQGDGYTF | TGTGCCGCCACCCAACAGGGGGACGGCTACACCTTC
TRBJ2-7 | NA | TRBV6-5 | NA | CASSSRGPSPRRSYEQYF | TGTGCCAGCAGTTCACGGGGGCCCTCTCCGCGGAGGTCCTACGAGCAGTACTTC
TRBJ2-1 | NA | TRBV6-2/TRBV6-3 | NA | CASRGAPYNEQFF | TGTGCCAGCAGGGGGGCGCCCTACAATGAGCAGTTCTTC
TRBJ2-3 | TRBD2 | TRBV2 | many | CASSESGLAFFDTQYF | TGTGCCAGCAGTGAATCGGGACTAGCGTTCTTTGATACGCAGTATTTT
TRBJ2-1 | NA | TRBV29-1 | many | CSVVGELDEQFF | TGCAGCGTTGTGGGGGAATTGGATGAGCAGTTCTTC
TRBJ2-1 | TRBD2 | TRBV7-9 | NA | CAIAGAPNEQFF | TGTGCCATAGCGGGAGCCCCCAATGAGCAGTTCTTC
TRBJ2-1 | TRBD2 | TRBV6-5 | many | CASSSSGTSGRRLSPYNEQFF | TGTGCCAGCAGTTCCTCCGGGACTAGCGGGAGGAGATTAAGTCCCTACAATGAGCAGTTCTTC
TRBJ2-6 | NA | TRBV7-9 | NA | CASSMTRGGAGANVLTF | TGTGCCAGCAGCATGACCAGGGGAGGGGCTGGGGCCAACGTCCTGACTTTC
TRBJ1-2 | TRBD1 | TRBV27 | few | CASGTGVYGYTF | TGTGCCTCCGGGACAGGGGTATATGGCTACACCTTC
TRBJ2-5 | NA | TRBV2 | NA | CASRTGETQYF | TGTGCCAGCAGGACAGGAGAGACCCAGTACTTC
TRBJ2-1 | NA | TRBV9 | few | CASSPVLKSYEQFF | TGTGCCAGCAGCCCAGTACTGAAGAGCTATGAGCAGTTCTTC
TRBJ2-5 | TRBD1 | TRBV28 | NA | CASGSIPRTGKKETQYF | TGTGCCAGCGGTTCGATACCCCGGACAGGGAAAAAAGAGACCCAGTACTTC
TRBJ2-7 | NA | TRBV27 | few | CASSLGPYSYEQYF | TGTGCCAGCAGTTTAGGACCGTACTCCTACGAGCAGTACTTC
TRBJ1-1 | NA | TRBV4-2 | NA | CASSQEGGIWDTEAFF | TGTGCCAGCAGCCAAGAGGGGGGGATTTGGGACACTGAAGCTTTCTTT
TRBJ2-7 | TRBD2 | TRBV27 | NA | CASSRSGSNYEQYF | TGTGCCAGCAGCCGAAGCGGGAGCAACTACGAGCAGTACTTC
TRBJ2-1 | TRBD1 | TRBV7-6 | NA | CASSELGTDYYNEQFF | TGTGCCAGCAGCGAACTCGGGACAGACTACTACAATGAGCAGTTCTTC
TRBJ2-5 | NA | TRBV7-2 | once | CASSLMWETQYF | TGTGCCAGCAGCTTGATGTGGGAGACCCAGTACTTC
TRBJ1-1 | NA | TRBV3-1 | many | CASSQGWGGNTEAFF | TGTGCCAGCAGCCAAGGATGGGGTGGGAACACTGAAGCTTTCTTT
TRBJ1-2 | NA | TRBV28 | NA | CASSLGLWSERSNYGYTF | TGTGCCAGCAGTTTGGGGTTATGGTCGGAGCGCTCTAACTATGGCTACACCTTC
TRBJ1-5 | NA | TRBV7-2 | NA | CASSLGGYQPRHF | TGTGCCAGCAGCTTGGGGGGTTATCAGCCCCGGCATTTT
TRBJ2-3 | TRBD1 | TRBV6-5 | NA | CASSYTGADTQYF | TGTGCCAGCAGTTACACAGGGGCAGATACGCAGTATTTT
TRBJ1-4 | NA | TRBV12-3/TRBV12-4 | few | CASSRDLLRDSTNEKLFF | TGTGCCAGCAGCCGCGACCTACTCAGGGACTCAACTAATGAAAAACTGTTTTTT
TRBJ1-1 | TRBD1 | TRBV25-1 | NA | CASSGDPFDPGQPAWLGANTEAFF | TGTGCCAGCAGTGGCGATCCCTTCGACCCGGGACAGCCAGCCTGGTTGGGGGCAAACACTGAAGCTTTCTTT